Below, one T cell receptor (beta chain) is given with its context. The ends lost 3 bases at V and 2 bases at J; junction bases unmatched: 5. CDR3 length equals 16 residues. Germline V gene data show CDR1 as SGHTA and CDR2 as FQGTGA. This sample was included in a study of shared clonotypes between healthy human individuals. Method: immunoSEQ multiplex PCR; TCRdb's copy keeps in-frame clones and lacks some. The table has about 470,000 clones, 75% to 85% seen once. The V gene is TRBV7-3, the J gene TRBJ2-3; the match to TRBD2 covers 10 bases. Sequenced sample: PBMCs. This clonotype originated in a middle-aged woman in good health. Some clones in this sample may be carry-over from other donors' samples. Written as DNA, the CDR3 is TGTGCCAGCAGCTTGACTAGCGGGCGTCTCACAGATACGCAGTATTTT. Its translation: CASSLTSGRLTDTQYF.